This T cell receptor (beta chain) was captured in a study of shared clonotypes between healthy human individuals. Whole-study findings and limits: Donor scarcity curtailed the genetic and exposure-history diversity represented herein.

Genomic DNA per cell subset filled all wells of several immunoSEQ plates. Method: immunoSEQ multiplex PCR; TCRdb's copy keeps in-frame clones and lacks some. The sample consists of about 1.1 million clones, 70% to 80% of them appearing once. This CDR3 comprises 14 residues. Germline V gene data show CDR1 as SEHNR and CDR2 as FQNEAQ (reference sequence). With 7 bases removed from V and 10 bases from J, the gap between germline ends came to 21 bases. A word on this clone: The target antigen is unknown.

The TCR originated in a man aged 18 to 29 in good health. Some clones in this sample may be carry-over from other donors' samples. V usage is TRBV7-9 and J usage is TRBJ2-3; D is perhaps TRBD2 (6 bases). The sample was memory CD4+ T cells from PBMCs. The subset: CD45RA-negative fraction. The CDR3 DNA is TGTGCCAGCACCCGGTTGGGGGAGGAGCAACCGCAGTATTTT. It codes for CASTRLGEEQPQYF.